The 10 T cell receptor beta chains presented below share a single source sample, sequenced in a study of blood T cell repertoires in COVID-19. Sequencing used immunoSEQ multiplex PCR; TCRdb keeps in-frame clones, though not all of them. The sample carries approximately 260,000 clones, more than 85% recorded once. Material: peripheral blood. These receptors all stem from a man in his late teens or twenties with active or convalescent COVID-19.

About this clone itself: This sample also contains other DNA sequences that code for the same CDR3. V is TRBV5-4 and J is TRBJ2-7, with a weak D call TRBD2 (5 bases). V was trimmed by 1 base and J by 2 bases, leaving 7 bases between them. The germline V gene has CDR1 SGHNT and CDR2 YYREEE (reference sequence). The CDR3 extends over 13 amino acids. The CDR3 protein is CASSLPGAYEQYF. CDR3 bases: TGTGCCAGCAGCTTGCCCGGGGCCTACGAGCAGTACTTC.

The V and J genes are TRBV6-5 and TRBJ2-3, with 9 nucleotides matching TRBD2. J lost 4 bases, V lost 9 bases, and 8 bases had no gene match. Germline loops: CDR1 MNHEY, CDR2 SVGAGI. This CDR3 region has 14 residues. The CDR3 protein is CASAWGGGADTQYF. The DNA of the CDR3 is TGTGCCAGTGCTTGGGGCGGGGGGGCAGATACGCAGTATTTT.

The CDR3 region has the DNA TGTGCCAGCAGCTTGGGGGGTAACGGGGAGCTGTTTTTT. It translates to CASSLGGNGELFF. This chain connects TRBV7-3 to TRBJ2-2, with D tentatively TRBD2 (6 bases). Germline CDR1 and CDR2: SGHTA and FQGTGA. V shed 3 bases and J shed 7 bases, with 9 bases lying between them. The CDR3 length is 13 residues.

This clone was seen more than once but under ten times. V usage is TRBV29-1 and J usage is TRBJ2-7, with unresolved D. With 0 bases removed from V and 0 bases from J, the gap between germline ends came to 3 bases. Germline CDR1 is SQVTM and CDR2 is ANQGSEA. CDR3 length equals 12 residues. CDR3 sequence: CSVEDSSYEQYF. DNA for the CDR3: TGCAGCGTTGAAGACAGCTCCTACGAGCAGTACTTC.

The chain joins TRBV2 to TRBJ2-3; D gene uncertain. V lost 8 bases and J lost 8, with 8 bases in between. This CDR3 has 10 amino acids. From germline, CDR1 is SNHLY and CDR2 FYNNEI. This CDR3 reads CASEQATQYF. CDR3 sequence (DNA): TGTGCCAGCGAGCAAGCTACGCAGTATTTT. Based on the CDR3 plus reference TRBV2 and TRBJ2-3, the full variable domain is EPEVTQTPSHQVTQMGQEVILRCVPISNHLYFYWYRQILGQKVEFLVSFYNNEISEKSEIFDDQFSVERPDGSNFTLKIRSTKLEDSAMYFCASEQATQYFGPGTRLTVL.

The rearrangement links TRBV30 to TRBJ1-5, with D tentatively TRBD1 (6 bases). Germline CDR1 reads GTSNPN; CDR2 reads SVGIG (reference sequence). V was cut by 1 base and J by 4 bases, with 11 bases left in between. This CDR3 comprises 14 residues. CDR3 amino acids: CAWSGGTLNQPQHF. Here the CDR3 DNA reads TGTGCCTGGAGTGGTGGGACACTTAATCAGCCCCAGCATTTT.

A single count supports this clone. The chain uses TRBV7-9 and TRBJ2-3; 7 bases are shared with TRBD1. The CDR3 sequence is 15 residues long. Germline CDR1 reads SEHNR; CDR2 reads FQNEAQ (reference sequence). V lost 5 bases to trimming and J lost 5 bases; unmatched junction nucleotides: 10. In DNA, the CDR3 is TGTGCCAGCAGCCGGTCCGGGACAGTTCGAGATACGCAGTATTTT. Residues: CASSRSGTVRDTQYF.

The chain combines TRBV9 with TRBJ1-1; 10 bases fit TRBD1. Trimming took 3 bases from V and 8 from J; bases not matched to a gene: 13. Germline values: CDR1 SGDLS, CDR2 YYNGEE. The CDR3 spans 16 residues. The CDR3 DNA is TGTGCCAGCAGCGAAGACTGGACAGGGGGACGCACGGAAGCTTTCTTT. It translates to CASSEDWTGGRTEAFF.

This sequence joins TRBV7-9 and TRBJ2-3, with D possibly matching TRBD1 (6 bases). Between the trimmed V and J ends, which lost 4 bases and 4 bases, there was a span of 12 bases. This CDR3 is built from 14 residues. Germline-derived CDR1 and CDR2 are SEHNR and FQNEAQ (reference sequence). The CDR3 coding sequence is TGTGCCAGCAGCTCGACTGAGGGGGCAGATACGCAGTATTTT. This translates into CASSSTEGADTQYF.

This chain uses TRBV18 with TRBJ2-2; 9 bases match TRBD2. Germline V gene sequence: CDR1 KGHSH, CDR2 LQKENI. The length of the CDR3 is 18 residues. With V trimmed by 2 bases and J by 3 bases, 10 bases remained unmatched. In DNA, the CDR3 is TGTGCCAGCTCACCATCCTCGGCGGGGGGGCCCGACACCGGGGAGCTGTTTTTT. This translates into CASSPSSAGGPDTGELFF.